This T cell receptor beta chain was retrieved from a study of somatic reversion in DOCK8 deficiency (dated by TCRdb to 2020 to 2022). Notes on the research overall: The study compared the T cell receptor beta repertoires of three groups: DOCK8-deficient patients, DOCK8-revertant patients and healthy volunteers. The study set out to investigate how, in DOCK8 deficiency, somatic reversion of pathogenic DOCK8 variants alters lymphocyte differentiation and function. DOCK8-deficient patients in the study had been reported previously. Results the study describes overall, beyond this receptor: Whether whole blood or PBMCs served as the source material for each individual sample was not specified in the methods.

By share, this clonotype ranks as medium-sized (0.01 to 0.1%). Its antigen is unknown. Per-base qualities were not stored, and no clone one base away is much larger. Blood for healthy controls was obtained from volunteer donors provided by blood services in Australia and France. For the TCR repertoire analysis, genomic DNA was extracted either from whole blood samples or from PBMCs. Receptor amplification or capture employed multiplex PCR. TRB libraries were made by one-step amplicon PCR using EuroClonality-NGS primers on roughly 94 ng genomic DNA. TRB amplicons were sequenced on Illumina MiSeq instruments with 2 x 250 bp version 2 chemistry. As for the original processing: IMGT/HighV-QUEST was the tool used for both primary TRB sequence analysis and V(D)J annotation. VDJtools was used to assess repertoire diversity and composition after nonfunctional clones were removed and samples were downsampled for comparisons between samples. Using fastp trimming at Q25 and MiXCR clonotype assembly, TCRdb reanalyzed the public sequencing data and kept in-frame beta chains. Each record represents a unique CDR3 protein, reported with the most common genes and DNA among its rows. These V and J calls derive from TCRdb rather than the authors' analysis. The table for this sample lists 2,000 to 3,000 distinct CDR3 sequences; roughly 26% of them were counted only once. Jointly, the top ten make up more than 8% of the sample.

Sequenced sample: peripheral blood. The sequence was collected from a human donor in good health.

The CDR3 protein sequence reads: CSASTRNGYTF. The base sequence is TGCAGTGCTAGTACGCGGAATGGCTACACCTTC. The rearranged segments are TRBV20-1 and TRBJ1-2; the D gene cannot be named for sure. The CDR1 and CDR2 encoded by the germline V gene (reference sequence) are DFQATT and SNEGSKA. The CDR3 measures 11 amino acids from cysteine to phenylalanine. The sequence is cut down to CDR3 DNA, 33 bases in frame from base 1. The trim is 3 bases for V and 6 bases for J, with a gap of 8 bases between the germline ends.